A selection of T cell receptor beta chains follows, all from one sample in a study of cytomegalovirus exposure and HLA in healthy donors. The table came from immunoSEQ multiplex PCR; TCRdb's copy has only in-frame clones and leaves some out. Its clone listing holds some 150,000 clones. Sequences were obtained from PBMCs. The receptor set was obtained from a man aged 40-49 years in good health and CMV-seronegative. Each CDR3 is given with its conserved first and last residue. The D gene is left open where the match is weak.

>TRBV9|TRBD2|TRBJ2-3
TGTGCCAGCAGCGTAGATCGGGGGGGCACAGATACGCAGTATTTT
CASSVDRGGTDTQYF
>TRBV6-1|NA|TRBJ1-1
TGTGCCAGCAGTGTAGTTGTTACGAACACTGAAGCTTTCTTT
CASSVVVTNTEAFF
>TRBV6-6|NA|TRBJ2-5
TGTGCCAGCGTTAACGCAGGGCCAAAGACCCAGTACTTC
CASVNAGPKTQYF
>TRBV6-5|NA|TRBJ1-1
TGTGCCAGCAGTTACGCCAGAGGCACTGAAGCTTTCTTT
CASSYARGTEAFF
>TRBV6-4|NA|TRBJ2-3
TGTGCCAGGCCGGTTTGGGGGACTAGCACAGATACGCAGTATTTT
CARPVWGTSTDTQYF
>TRBV7-9|NA|TRBJ1-4
TGTGCCAGCAGCTTCTCAGACACCCGAGAAGAAAAACTGTTTTTT
CASSFSDTREEKLFF
>TRBV30|NA|TRBJ2-7
TGTGCCTGGAGTGTAACCCACTTCGAGCAGTACTTC
CAWSVTHFEQYF
>TRBV19|TRBD1|TRBJ1-5
TGTGCCAGTAGCCCCAGACAGGGTAATCAGCCCCAGCATTTT
CASSPRQGNQPQHF
>TRBV6-4|TRBD1|TRBJ2-1
TGTGCCAGCAGTGTGGGACAGACAACCCACAATGAGCAGTTCTTC
CASSVGQTTHNEQFF
>TRBV7-6|TRBD1|TRBJ1-4
TGTGCCAGCAGCTCTTTCAGGGGACAGGGCCGTGAAAAACTGTTTTTT
CASSSFRGQGREKLFF